The rows below give T cell receptor beta chains drawn from one sample of a study of blood T cell repertoires in COVID-19. TCRdb's copy holds only in-frame clones and misses some; the assay was immunoSEQ multiplex PCR. The repertoire includes over 100,000 clones, about nine tenths of them detected once, and 3.5% to 5% sits in the top ten. The sample consisted of peripheral blood. The receptors stem from a man in his forties with acute or convalescent COVID-19. The CDR3 runs from the conserved cysteine through the conserved F or W.

>TRBJ2-5|15|TRBV5-6
CASTLGSSGGETQYF
>TRBJ1-2|15|TRBV7-9
CASSSWTATNYGYTF
>TRBJ2-3|20|TRBV10-3
CAISATLAGGPGGSTDTQYF
>TRBJ2-1|15|TRBV5-4
CASSGSGLSYNEQFF
>TRBJ2-7|14|TRBV18
CASSWGTAGYEQYF
>TRBJ1-1|14|TRBV27
CASSLEGRGTEAFF
>TRBJ1-1|17|TRBV10-3
CAAARQGAGVMNTEAFF
>TRBJ2-1|13|TRBV30
CACAPGEWNEQFF
>TRBJ1-1|15|TRBV30
CAWSPRDRGWTEAFF
>TRBJ2-1|13|TRBV21-1
CASSPARWHEQFF
>TRBJ1-2|15|TRBV14
CASSQGLQGAYGYTF
>TRBJ1-2|15|TRBV7-6
CASSLVRGRTYGYTF